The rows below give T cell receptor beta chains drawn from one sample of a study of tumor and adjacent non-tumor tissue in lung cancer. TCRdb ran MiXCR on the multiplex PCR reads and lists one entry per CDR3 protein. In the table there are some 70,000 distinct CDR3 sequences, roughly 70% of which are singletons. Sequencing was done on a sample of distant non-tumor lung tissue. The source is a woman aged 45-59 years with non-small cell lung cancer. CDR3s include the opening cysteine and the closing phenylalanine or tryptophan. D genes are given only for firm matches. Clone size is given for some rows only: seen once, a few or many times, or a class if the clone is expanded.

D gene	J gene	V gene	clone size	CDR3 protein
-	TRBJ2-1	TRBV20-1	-	CSVRRHDEQFF
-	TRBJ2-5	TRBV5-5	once	CASCPTGGQETQYF
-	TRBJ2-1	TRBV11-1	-	CASSLPTLDEQVF
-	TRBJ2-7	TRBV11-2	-	CASCSSGEQYF
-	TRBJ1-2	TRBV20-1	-	CSVTTGNYGYTF
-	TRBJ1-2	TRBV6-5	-	CASSFGLFNHGCTF
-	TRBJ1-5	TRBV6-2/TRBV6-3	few	CASRLSGVGKPQHF
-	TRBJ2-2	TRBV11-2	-	CASTSLDTGEQFF
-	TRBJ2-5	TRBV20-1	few	CSAYSFALSGQETQYF
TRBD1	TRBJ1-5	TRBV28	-	CASTLTGYNQPQHF
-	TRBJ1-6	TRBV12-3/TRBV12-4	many	CASSFSTVYSPLHF
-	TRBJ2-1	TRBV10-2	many	CASSHSIEQFF
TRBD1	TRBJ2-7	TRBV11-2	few	CADSSGTGRTYVQYF
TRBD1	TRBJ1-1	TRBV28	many	CASSSGTGVRTEAFF
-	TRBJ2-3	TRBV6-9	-	CANTDPRGTDTQFF
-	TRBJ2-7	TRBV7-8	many	CASSSSVGEQYF
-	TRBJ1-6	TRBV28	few	CASSLLTFGNNSPLHF
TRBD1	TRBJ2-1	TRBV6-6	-	CANRTGGNEQFF
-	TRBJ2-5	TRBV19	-	CASSAELGGETQYF
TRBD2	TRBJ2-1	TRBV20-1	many	CSARAAGGDFNEQFF
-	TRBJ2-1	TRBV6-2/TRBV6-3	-	CVCSISEGFYNEQFF
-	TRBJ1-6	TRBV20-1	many	CSAKGFTYNSPLHF
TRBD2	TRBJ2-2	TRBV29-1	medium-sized	CSVVQGTSGINTGELFF
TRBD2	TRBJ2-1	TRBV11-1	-	CASILAGVGNKQFF
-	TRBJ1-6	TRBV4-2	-	CASGRGIGVSYSSPLHF
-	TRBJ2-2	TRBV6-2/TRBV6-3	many	CASSRPSGTGELFF
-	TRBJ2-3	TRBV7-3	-	CASSLTYSSTDTQYF
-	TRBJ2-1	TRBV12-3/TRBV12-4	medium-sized	CASRASAVNEQFF
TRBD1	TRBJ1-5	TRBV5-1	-	CASSLTGQPNRPQHF
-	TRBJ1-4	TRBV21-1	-	CVSSNSGYGEKLFF
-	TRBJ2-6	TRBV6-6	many	CASSPTGTGANVLTF
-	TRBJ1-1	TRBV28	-	CASSSTDRRPQNTEALF
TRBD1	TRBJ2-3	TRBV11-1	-	CASGLATGTDTRYF